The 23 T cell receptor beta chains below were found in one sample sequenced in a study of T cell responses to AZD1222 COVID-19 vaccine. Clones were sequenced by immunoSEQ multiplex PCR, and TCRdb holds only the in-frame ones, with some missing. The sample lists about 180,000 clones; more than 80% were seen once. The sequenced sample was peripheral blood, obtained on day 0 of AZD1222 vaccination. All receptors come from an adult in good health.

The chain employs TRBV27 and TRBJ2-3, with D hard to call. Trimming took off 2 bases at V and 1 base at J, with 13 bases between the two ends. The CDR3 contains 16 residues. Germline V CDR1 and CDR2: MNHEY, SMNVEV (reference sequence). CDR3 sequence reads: CASSLGTATGTDTQYF. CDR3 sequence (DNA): TGTGCCAGCAGTTTAGGTACCGCTACTGGCACAGATACGCAGTATTTT.

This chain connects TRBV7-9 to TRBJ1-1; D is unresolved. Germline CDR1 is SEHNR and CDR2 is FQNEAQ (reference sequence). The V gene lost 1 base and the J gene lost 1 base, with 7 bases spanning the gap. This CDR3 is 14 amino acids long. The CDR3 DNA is TGTGCCAGCAGCTTAGGCGGTTGGAACACTGAAGCTTTCTTT. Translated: CASSLGGWNTEAFF.

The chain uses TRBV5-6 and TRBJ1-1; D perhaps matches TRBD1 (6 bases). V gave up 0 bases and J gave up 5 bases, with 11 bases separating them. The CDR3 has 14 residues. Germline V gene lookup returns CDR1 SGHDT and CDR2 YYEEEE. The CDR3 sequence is CASSLDTGRTEAFF. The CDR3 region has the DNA TGTGCCAGCAGCTTGGATACAGGGAGGACTGAAGCTTTCTTT.

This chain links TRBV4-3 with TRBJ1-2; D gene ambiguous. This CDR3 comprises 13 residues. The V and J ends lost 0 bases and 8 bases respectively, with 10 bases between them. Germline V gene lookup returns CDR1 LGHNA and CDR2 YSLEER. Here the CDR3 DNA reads TGCGCCAGCAGCCAAGATCTTGAGGTCGGCTACACCTTC. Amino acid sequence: CASSQDLEVGYTF.

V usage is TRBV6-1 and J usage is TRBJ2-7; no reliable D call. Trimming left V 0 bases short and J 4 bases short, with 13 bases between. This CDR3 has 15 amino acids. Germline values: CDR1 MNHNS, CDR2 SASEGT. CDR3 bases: TGTGCCAGCAGTGAAGCGCATAATCTAGAATACGAGCAGTACGTC. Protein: CASSEAHNLEYEQYV.

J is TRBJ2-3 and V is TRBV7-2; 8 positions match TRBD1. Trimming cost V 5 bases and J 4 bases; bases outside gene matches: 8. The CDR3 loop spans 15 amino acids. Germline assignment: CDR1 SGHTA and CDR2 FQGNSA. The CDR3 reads CASSPQTGVADTQYF. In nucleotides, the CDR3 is TGTGCCAGCAGCCCCCAGACAGGGGTAGCAGATACGCAGTATTTT.

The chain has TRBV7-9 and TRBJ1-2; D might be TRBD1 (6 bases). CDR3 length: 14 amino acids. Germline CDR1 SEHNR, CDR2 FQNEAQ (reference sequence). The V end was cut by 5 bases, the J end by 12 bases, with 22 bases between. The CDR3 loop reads CASSPSGQTGGDTF. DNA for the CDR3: TGTGCCAGCAGCCCAAGCGGCCAGACAGGAGGGGACACCTTC.

CDR3 amino acids: CASRSGTLNEQFF. CDR3 DNA: TGTGCCAGCAGGTCAGGGACTCTCAATGAGCAGTTCTTC. This chain links TRBV5-4 with TRBJ2-1; D may be TRBD2 (6 bases). V was trimmed by 5 bases and J by 6 bases, leaving 12 bases between them. Germline V gene lookup returns CDR1 SGHNT and CDR2 YYREEE (reference sequence). CDR3 size: 13 residues.

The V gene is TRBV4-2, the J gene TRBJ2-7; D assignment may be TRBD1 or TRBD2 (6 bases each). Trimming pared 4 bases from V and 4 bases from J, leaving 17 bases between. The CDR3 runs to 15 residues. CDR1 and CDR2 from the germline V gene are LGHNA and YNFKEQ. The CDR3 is CASSPRTGAGYEQYF. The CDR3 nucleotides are TGTGCCAGCAGCCCACGGACGGGGGCGGGATACGAGCAGTACTTC.

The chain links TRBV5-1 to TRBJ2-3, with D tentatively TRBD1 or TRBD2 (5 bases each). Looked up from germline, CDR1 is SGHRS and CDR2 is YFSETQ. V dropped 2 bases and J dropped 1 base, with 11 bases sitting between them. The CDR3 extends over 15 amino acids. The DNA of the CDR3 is TGCGCCAGCAGCTTTGCCGGGGACCGCACAGATACGCAGTATTTT. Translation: CASSFAGDRTDTQYF.

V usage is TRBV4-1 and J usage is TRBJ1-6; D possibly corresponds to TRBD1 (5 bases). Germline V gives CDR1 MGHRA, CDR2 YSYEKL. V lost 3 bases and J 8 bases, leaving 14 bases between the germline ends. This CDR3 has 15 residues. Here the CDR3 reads CASSQGQASHSPLHF. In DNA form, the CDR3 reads TGCGCCAGCAGCCAGGGGCAGGCATCCCATTCACCCCTCCACTTT.

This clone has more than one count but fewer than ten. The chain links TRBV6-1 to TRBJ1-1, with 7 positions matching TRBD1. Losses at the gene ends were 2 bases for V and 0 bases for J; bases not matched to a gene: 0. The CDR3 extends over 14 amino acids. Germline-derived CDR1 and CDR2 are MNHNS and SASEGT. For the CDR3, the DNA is TGTGCCAGCAGTGAAAGGGGGCTGAACACTGAAGCTTTCTTT. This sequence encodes CASSERGLNTEAFF.

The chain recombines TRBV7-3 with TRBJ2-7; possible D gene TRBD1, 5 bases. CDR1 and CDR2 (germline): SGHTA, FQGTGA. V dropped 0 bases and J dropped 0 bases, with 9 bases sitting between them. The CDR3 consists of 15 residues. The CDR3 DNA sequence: TGTGCCAGCAGCTTAACCCTTCAGGGCTCCTACGAGCAGTACGTC. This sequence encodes CASSLTLQGSYEQYV.

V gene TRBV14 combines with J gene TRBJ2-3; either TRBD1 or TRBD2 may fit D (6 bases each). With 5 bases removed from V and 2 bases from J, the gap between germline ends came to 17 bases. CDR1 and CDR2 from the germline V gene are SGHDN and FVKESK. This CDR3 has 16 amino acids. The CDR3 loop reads CASSKRRRGVTDTQYF. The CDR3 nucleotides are TGTGCCAGCAGCAAAAGGCGTAGGGGGGTCACAGATACGCAGTATTTT.

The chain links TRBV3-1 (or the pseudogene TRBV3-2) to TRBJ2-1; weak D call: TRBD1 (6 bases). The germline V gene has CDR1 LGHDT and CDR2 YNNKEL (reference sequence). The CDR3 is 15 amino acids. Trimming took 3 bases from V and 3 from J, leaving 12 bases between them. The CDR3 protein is CASSQGASSYNEQFF. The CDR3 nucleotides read TGTGCCAGCAGCCAGGGGGCTAGCAGCTACAATGAGCAGTTCTTC.

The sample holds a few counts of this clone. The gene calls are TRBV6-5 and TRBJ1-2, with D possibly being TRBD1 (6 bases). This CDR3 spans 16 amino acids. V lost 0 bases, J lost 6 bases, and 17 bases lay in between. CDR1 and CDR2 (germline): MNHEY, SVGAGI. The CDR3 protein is CASSYSNWRGGDGYTF. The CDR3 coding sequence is TGTGCCAGCAGTTACTCGAATTGGAGAGGGGGGGATGGCTACACCTTC.

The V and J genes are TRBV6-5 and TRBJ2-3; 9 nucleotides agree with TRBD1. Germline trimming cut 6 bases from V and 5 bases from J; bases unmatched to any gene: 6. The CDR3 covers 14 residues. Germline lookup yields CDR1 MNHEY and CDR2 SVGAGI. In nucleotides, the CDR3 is TGTGCCAGCAGAGCAGACAGGGGGATAGATACGCAGTATTTT. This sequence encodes CASRADRGIDTQYF.

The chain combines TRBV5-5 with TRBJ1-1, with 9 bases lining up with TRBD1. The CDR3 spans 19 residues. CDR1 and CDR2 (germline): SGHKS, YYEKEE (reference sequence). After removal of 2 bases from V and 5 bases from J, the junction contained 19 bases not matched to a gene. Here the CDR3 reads CASSFIRDREFASRTEAFF. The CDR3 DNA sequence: TGTGCCAGCAGCTTTATCCGGGACAGGGAGTTTGCTTCGAGGACTGAAGCTTTCTTT.

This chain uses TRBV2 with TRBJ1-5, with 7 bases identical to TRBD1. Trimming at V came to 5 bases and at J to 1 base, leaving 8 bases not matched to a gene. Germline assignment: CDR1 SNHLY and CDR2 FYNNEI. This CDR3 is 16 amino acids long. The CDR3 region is CASSTGPGQSNQPQHF. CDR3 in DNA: TGTGCCAGCAGTACCGGCCCGGGACAGAGCAATCAGCCCCAGCATTTT.

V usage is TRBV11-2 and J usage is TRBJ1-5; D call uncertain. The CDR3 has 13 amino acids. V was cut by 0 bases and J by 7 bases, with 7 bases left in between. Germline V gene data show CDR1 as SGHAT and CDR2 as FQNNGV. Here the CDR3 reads CASSLEGGQPQHF. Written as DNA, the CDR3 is TGTGCCAGCAGCTTAGAAGGAGGGCAGCCCCAGCATTTT.

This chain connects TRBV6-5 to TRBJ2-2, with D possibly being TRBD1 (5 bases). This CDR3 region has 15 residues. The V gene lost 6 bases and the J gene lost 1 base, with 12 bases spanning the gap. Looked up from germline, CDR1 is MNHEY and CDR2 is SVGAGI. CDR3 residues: CASSVSGQNTGELFF. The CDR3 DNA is TGTGCCAGCAGCGTATCAGGACAGAACACCGGGGAGCTGTTTTTT.

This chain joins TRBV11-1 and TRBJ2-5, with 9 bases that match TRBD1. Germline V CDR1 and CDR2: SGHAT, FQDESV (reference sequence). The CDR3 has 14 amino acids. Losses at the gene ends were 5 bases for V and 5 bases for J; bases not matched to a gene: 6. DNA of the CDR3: TGTGCCAGCAGCCCCGACAGGGGGGGGGAGACCCAGTACTTC. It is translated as CASSPDRGGETQYF.

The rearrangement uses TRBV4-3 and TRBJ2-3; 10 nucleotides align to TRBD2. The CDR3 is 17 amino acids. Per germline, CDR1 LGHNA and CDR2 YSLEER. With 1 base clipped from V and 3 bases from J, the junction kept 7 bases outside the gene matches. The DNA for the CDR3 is TGCGCCAGCAGCCAAGCCGGGCTAGCGGGGGAAACAGATACGCAGTATTTT. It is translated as CASSQAGLAGETDTQYF.